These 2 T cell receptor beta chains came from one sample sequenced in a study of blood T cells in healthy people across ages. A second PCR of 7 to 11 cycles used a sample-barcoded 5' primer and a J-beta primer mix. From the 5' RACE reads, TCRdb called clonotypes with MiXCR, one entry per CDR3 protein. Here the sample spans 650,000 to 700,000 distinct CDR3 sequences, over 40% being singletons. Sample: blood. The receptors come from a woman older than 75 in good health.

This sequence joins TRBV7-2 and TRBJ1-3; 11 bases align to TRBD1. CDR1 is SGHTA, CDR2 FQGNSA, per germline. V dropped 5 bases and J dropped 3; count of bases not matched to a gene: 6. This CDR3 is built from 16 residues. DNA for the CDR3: TGTGCCAGCAGCGACAGGACAGGGGGCGGTGGAAACACCATATATTTT. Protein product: CASSDRTGGGGNTIYF.

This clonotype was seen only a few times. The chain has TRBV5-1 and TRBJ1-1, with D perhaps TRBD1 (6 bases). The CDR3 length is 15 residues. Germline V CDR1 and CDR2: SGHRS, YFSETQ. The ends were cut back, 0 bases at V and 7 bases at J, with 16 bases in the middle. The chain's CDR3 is CASSLAHRVEGEAFF. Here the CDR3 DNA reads TGCGCCAGCAGCTTGGCCCACAGGGTCGAGGGTGAAGCTTTCTTT.